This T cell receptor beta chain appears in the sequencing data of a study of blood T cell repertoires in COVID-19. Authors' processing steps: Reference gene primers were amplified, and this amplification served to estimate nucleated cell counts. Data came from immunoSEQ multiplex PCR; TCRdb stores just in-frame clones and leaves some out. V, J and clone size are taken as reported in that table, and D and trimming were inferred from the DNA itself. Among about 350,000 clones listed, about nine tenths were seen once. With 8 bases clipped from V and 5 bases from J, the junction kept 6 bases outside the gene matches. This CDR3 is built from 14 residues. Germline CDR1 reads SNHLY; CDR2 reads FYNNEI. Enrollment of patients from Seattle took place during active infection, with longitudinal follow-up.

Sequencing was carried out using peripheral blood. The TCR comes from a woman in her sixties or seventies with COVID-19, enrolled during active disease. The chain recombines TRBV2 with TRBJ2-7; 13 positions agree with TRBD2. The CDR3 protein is CASVGLAGDHEQYF. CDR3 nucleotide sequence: TGTGCCAGCGTCGGACTAGCGGGGGACCACGAGCAGTACTTC.